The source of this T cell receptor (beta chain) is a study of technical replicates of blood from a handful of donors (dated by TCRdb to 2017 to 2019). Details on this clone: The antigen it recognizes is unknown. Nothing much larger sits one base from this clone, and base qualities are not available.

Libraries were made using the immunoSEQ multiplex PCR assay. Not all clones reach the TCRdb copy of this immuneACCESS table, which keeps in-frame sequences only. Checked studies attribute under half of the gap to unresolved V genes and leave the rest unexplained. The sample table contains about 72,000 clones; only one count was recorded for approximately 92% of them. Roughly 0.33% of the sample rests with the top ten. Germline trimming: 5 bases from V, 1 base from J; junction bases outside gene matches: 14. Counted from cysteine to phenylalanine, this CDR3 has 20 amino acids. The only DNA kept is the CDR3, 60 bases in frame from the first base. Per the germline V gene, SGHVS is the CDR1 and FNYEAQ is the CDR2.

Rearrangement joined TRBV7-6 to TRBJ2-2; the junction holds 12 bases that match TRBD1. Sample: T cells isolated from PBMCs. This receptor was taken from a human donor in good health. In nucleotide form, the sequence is TGTGCCAGCAGCCTCAACCCGGGACAGGGGGCAGGTGGGAACACCGGGGAGCTGTTTTTT. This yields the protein CASSLNPGQGAGGNTGELFF.